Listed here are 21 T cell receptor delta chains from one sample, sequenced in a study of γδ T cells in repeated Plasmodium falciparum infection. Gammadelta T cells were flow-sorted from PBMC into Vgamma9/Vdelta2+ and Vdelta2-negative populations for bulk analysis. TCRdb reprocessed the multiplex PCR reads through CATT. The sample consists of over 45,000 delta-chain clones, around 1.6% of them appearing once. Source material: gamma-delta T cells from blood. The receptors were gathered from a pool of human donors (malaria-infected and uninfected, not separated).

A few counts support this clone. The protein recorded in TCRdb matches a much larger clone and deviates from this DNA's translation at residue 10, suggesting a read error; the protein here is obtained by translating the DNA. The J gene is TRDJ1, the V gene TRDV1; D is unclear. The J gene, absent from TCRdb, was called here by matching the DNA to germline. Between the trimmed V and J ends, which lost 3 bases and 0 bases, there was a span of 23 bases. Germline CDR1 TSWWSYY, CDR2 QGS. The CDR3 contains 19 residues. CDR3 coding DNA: TGTGCTCTTGGGGACAATAAATTTCGCCGTTCCCCGTACACCGATAAACTCATCTTT. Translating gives CALGDNKFRRSPYTDKLIF.

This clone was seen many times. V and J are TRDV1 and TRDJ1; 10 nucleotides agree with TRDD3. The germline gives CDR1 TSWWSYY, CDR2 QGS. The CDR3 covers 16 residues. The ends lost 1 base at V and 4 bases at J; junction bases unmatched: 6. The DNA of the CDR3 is TGTGCTCTTGGGGAACATACTGGGGGATCTCGCGATAAACTCATCTTT. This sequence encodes CALGEHTGGSRDKLIF.

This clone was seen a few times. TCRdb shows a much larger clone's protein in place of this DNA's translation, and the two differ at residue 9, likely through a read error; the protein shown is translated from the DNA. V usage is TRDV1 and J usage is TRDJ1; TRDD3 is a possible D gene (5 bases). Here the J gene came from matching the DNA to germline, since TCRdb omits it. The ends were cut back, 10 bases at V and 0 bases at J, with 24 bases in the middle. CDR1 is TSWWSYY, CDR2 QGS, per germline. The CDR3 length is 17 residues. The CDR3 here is CAPLPSGGTEYTDKLIF. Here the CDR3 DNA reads TGTGCTCCTTTACCGAGCGGGGGTACAGAGTACACCGATAAACTCATCTTT.

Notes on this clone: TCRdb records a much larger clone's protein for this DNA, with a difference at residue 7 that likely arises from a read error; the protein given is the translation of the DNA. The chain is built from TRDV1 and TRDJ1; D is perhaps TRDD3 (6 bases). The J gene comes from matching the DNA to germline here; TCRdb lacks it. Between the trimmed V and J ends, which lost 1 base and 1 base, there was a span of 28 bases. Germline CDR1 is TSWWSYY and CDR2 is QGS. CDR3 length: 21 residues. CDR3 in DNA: TGTGCTCTTGGGGAACCCCGTCCTGTCCCGGGGGACCTGTCCGTCACCGATAAACTCATCTTT. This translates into CALGEPRPVPGDLSVTDKLIF.

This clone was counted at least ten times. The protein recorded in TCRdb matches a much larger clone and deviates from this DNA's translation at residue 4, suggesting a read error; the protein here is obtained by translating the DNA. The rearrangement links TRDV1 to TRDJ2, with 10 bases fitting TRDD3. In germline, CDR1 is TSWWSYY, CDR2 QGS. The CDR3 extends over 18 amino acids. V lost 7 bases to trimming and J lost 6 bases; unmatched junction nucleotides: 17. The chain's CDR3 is CALVALPPPWGIAAQLFF. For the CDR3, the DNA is TGTGCTCTTGTGGCTCTTCCTCCTCCCTGGGGGATAGCAGCACAACTCTTCTTT.

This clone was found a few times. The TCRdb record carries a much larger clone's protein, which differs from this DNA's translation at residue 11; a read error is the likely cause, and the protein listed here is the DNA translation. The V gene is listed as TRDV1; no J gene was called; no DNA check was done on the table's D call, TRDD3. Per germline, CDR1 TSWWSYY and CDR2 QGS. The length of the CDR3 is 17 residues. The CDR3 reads CALGELHPPLGTDKPIF. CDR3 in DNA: TGTGCTCTTGGGGAACTCCATCCTCCACTGGGTACCGATAAACCCATCTTT.

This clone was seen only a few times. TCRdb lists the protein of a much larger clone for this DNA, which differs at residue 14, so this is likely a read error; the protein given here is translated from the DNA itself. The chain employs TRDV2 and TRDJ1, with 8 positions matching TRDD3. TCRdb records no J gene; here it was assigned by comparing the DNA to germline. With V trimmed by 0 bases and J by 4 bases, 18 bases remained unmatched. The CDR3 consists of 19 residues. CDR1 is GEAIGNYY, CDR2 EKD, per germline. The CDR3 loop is CACDTVIQLGVRHIDKLIF. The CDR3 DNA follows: TGTGCCTGTGACACCGTTATCCAACTGGGGGTTCGGCACATCGATAAACTCATCTTT.

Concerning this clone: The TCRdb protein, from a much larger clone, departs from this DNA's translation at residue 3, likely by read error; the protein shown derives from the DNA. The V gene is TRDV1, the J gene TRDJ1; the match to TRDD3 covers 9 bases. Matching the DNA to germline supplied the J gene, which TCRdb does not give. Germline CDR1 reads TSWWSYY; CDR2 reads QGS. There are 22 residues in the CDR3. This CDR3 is CAPGIRNVRPTLLGDLRGKLIF. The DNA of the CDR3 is TGTGCTCCTGGGATTCGCAACGTCCGTCCTACCTTACTGGGGGACCTAAGAGGTAAACTCATCTTT.

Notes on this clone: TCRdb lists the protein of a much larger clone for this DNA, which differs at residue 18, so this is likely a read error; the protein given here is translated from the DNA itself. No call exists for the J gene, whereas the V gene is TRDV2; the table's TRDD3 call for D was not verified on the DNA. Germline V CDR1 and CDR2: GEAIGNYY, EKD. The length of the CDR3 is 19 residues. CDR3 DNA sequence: TGTGCCTGTGACACCGTTCATGCTACGGGATACAATGACACCGATAAACTCACCTTT. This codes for CACDTVHATGYNDTDKLTF.

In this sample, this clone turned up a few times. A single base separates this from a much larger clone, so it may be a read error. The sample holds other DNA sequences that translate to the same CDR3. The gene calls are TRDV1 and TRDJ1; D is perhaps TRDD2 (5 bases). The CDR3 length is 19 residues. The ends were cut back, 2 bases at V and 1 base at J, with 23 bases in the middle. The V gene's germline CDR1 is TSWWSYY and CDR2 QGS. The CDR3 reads CALGEKRMGAFGFTDKLIF. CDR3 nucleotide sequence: TGTGCTCTTGGGGAAAAAAGAATGGGAGCCTTCGGCTTCACCGATAAACTCATCTTT.

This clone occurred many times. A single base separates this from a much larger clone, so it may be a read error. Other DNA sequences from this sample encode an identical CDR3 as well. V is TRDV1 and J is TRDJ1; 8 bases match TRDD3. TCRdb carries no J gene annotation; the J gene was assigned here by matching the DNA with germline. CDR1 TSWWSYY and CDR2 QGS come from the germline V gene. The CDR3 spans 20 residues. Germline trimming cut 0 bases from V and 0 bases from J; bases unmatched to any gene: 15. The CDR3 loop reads CALGELELRGDKVYTDKLIF. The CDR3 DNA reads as TGTGCTCTTGGGGAACTGGAACTTCGGGGGGATAAGGTATACACCGATAAACTCATCTTT.

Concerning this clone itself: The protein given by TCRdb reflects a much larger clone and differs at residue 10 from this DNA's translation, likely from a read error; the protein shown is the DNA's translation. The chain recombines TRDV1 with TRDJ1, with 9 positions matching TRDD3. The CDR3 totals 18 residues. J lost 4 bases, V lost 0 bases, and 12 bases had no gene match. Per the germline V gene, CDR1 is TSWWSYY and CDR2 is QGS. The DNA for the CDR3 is TGTGCTCTTGGGGAACTTCCCTGGGGGATGAATAGGATCGATAAACTCATCTTT. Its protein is CALGELPWGMNRIDKLIF.

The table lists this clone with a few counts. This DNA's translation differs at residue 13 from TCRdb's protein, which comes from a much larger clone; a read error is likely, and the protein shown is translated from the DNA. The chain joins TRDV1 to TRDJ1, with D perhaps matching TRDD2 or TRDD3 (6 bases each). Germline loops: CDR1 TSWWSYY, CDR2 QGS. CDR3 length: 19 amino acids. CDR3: CALGVSCGDPTCVTDKLIF. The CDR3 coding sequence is TGTGCTCTTGGGGTTTCCTGTGGGGATCCTACCTGTGTGACCGACAAACTCATCTTT.

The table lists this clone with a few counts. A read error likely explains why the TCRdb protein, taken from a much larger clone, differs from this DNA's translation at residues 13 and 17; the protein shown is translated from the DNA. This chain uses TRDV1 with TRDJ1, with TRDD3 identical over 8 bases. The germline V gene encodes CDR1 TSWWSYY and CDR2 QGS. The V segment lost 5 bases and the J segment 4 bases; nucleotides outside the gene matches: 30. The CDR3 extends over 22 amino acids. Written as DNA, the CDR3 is TGTGCTCTTGGGTTTCAACCGTCCACAGCGGTACTGGGGGTCTTTAAGATCGATAAACTCATCTTT. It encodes CALGFQPSTAVLGVFKIDKLIF.

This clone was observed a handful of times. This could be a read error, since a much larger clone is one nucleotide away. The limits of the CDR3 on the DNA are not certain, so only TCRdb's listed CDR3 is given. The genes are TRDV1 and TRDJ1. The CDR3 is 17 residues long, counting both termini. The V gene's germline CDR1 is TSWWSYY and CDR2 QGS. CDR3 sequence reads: CALGERTLGFPTDKLIF.

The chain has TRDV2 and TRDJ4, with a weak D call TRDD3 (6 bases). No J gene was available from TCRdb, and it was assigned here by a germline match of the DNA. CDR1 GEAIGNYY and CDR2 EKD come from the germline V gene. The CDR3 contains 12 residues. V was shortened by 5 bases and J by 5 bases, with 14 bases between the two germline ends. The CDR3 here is CACGATGYPLIF. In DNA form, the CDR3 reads TGTGCCTGTGGCGCGACTGGATACCCCCTGATCTTT.

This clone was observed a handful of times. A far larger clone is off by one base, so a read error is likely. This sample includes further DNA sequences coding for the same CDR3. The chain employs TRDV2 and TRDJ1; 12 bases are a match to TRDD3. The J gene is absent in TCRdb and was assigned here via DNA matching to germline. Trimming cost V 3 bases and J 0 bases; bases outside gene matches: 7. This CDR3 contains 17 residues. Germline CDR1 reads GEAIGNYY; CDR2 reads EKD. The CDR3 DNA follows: TGTGCCTGTGACCCGGTACTGGGGGATACCTACACCGATAAACTCATCTTT. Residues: CACDPVLGDTYTDKLIF.

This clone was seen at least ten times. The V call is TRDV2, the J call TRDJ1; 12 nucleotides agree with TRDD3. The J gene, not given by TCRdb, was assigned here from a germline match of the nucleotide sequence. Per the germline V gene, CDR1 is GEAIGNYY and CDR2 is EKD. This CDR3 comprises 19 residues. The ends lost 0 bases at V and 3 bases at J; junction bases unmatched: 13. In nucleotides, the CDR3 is TGTGCCTGTGACACCCTACCTGTCGTACTGGGGGATACTTCCGATAAACTCATCTTT. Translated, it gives CACDTLPVVLGDTSDKLIF.

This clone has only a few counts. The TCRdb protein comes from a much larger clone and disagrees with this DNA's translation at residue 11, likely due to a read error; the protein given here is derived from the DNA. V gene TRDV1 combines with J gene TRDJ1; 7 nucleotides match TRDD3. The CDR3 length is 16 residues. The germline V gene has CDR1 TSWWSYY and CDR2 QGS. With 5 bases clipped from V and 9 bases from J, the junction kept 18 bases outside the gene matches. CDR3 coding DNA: TGTGCTCTTGGGAACTTCCCGAGGTACTGGGGTGGGGAACTCATCTTT. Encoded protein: CALGNFPRYWGGELIF.

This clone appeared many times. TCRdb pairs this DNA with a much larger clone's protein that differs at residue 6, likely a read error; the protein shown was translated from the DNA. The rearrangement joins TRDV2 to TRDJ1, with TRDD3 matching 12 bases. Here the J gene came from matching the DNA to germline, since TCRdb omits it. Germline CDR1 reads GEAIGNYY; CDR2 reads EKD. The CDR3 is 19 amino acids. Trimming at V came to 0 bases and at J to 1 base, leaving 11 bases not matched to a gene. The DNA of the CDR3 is TGTGCCTGTGACACCGCTCCCGTACTGGGGGATACTGCCACCGATAAACTCATCTTT. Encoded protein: CACDTAPVLGDTATDKLIF.

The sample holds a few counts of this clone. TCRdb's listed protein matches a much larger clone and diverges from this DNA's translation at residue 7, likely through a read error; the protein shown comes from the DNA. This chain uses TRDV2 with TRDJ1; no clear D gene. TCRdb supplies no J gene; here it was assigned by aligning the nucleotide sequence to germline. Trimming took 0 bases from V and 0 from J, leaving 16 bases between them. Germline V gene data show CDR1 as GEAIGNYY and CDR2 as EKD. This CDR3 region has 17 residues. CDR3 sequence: CACDTLPRGMYTDKLIF. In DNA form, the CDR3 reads TGTGCCTGTGACACCCTCCCACGTGGAATGTACACCGATAAACTCATCTTT.